The rows below give T cell receptor beta chains drawn from one sample of a study of OX40 agonist ivuxolimab in advanced cancers. Profiling relied on immunoSEQ multiplex PCR, and the TCRdb table lists in-frame clones only, not all of them. The sample lists some 73,000 clones, more than 85% occurring once. Specimen: CD4+ or CD8+ T cells sorted from blood, collected in a trial of the OX40 agonist ivuxolimab. The origin of the receptors is an adult with an advanced solid tumor such as melanoma, head and neck, liver or kidney cancer. Both conserved end residues are part of each CDR3. A D gene is named only where the DNA matches it firmly. A row's size may be missing; if present it is once, few, many or a size class.

V gene,clone size,D gene,J gene,CDR3 DNA,CDR3 protein
TRBV5-1,-,TRBD1,TRBJ2-5,TGCGCCAGCAGCTTAGCGAGGGACAGGGGGTCGGAGACCCAGTACTTC,CASSLARDRGSETQYF
TRBV29-1,-,-,TRBJ2-3,TGCAGCGTTGGCGAGAGGCGGGATACGCAGTATTTT,CSVGERRDTQYF
TRBV18,-,-,TRBJ2-2,TGTGCCAGCTCACCCGTGGCGCCACCGGGCACCGGGGAGCTGTTTTTT,CASSPVAPPGTGELFF
TRBV10-1,few,-,TRBJ1-1,TGCGCCAGCAGTGAAGAGGGGTCGGCAGCTTTCTTT,CASSEEGSAAFF
TRBV5-4,many,-,TRBJ1-1,TGTGCCAGCGCCAGGACGGGCAGGGAAGCTTTCTTT,CASARTGREAFF
TRBV6-1,-,-,TRBJ2-2,TGTGCCAGCGACCCCTTGGTTGGTAACGGGGAGCTGTTTTTT,CASDPLVGNGELFF
TRBV5-1,-,-,TRBJ2-5,TGCGCCAGCAGCTTGGGCCCCCGGAGGGAGGCCCAGTACTTC,CASSLGPRREAQYF
TRBV2,-,-,TRBJ1-1,TGTGCCAGCAGTCCCCAGGTGAGCACTGAAGCTTTCTTT,CASSPQVSTEAFF
TRBV15,-,TRBD2,TRBJ2-1,TGTGCCACCAGCAGAGACGCTCCGGGCGGGGGGGTATCGGGTGAGCAGTTCTTC,CATSRDAPGGGVSGEQFF
TRBV9,few,-,TRBJ2-1,TGTGCCAGCAGCCTACTTACCGGACCCGACAATGAGCAGTTCTTC,CASSLLTGPDNEQFF
TRBV7-9,few,-,TRBJ1-5,TGTGCCAGCAGCTTCTCTGGACAGCCCCAGCATTTT,CASSFSGQPQHF
TRBV11-2,-,-,TRBJ2-7,TGTGCCAGCAGCCCCCGGGTCTCCTACGAGCAGTACTTC,CASSPRVSYEQYF
TRBV28,-,TRBD1,TRBJ1-5,TGTGCCAGCATTCTTTCCGGGACAGCCTTAGGGCCCCAGCATTTT,CASILSGTALGPQHF
TRBV21-1,-,-,TRBJ2-5,TGTGCCAGCAGCAAAGCGCTTCCGGGACTTCAAGAGACCCAGTACTTC,CASSKALPGLQETQYF
TRBV5-1,-,-,TRBJ2-3,TGCGCCAGCAGCTTGGACGGGGGGCGGACAGATACGCAGTATTTT,CASSLDGGRTDTQYF
TRBV19,-,-,TRBJ2-6,TGTGCCAGTAGGAACTCTGGGGCCAACGTCCTGACTTTC,CASRNSGANVLTF
TRBV28,few,-,TRBJ1-6,TGTGCCAGCAGTTTACAAGCATGGGGGCCCCTCCACTTT,CASSLQAWGPLHF
TRBV7-6,-,-,TRBJ1-3,TGTGCCAGCAGCTTAGCCTCTTCAGGGTTTGGAAACACCATATATTTT,CASSLASSGFGNTIYF
TRBV14,-,-,TRBJ1-6,TGTGCCAGCAGTCCGGGACTTATGAATTCACCCCTCCACTTT,CASSPGLMNSPLHF
TRBV20-1,once,-,TRBJ2-7,TGCAGTGCTAGAGCCCTCTACGAGCAGTACTTC,CSARALYEQYF
TRBV7-6,few,-,TRBJ2-2,TGTGCCAGCAGCTTCTACGGGCCCCCTAACACCGGGGAGCTGTTTTTT,CASSFYGPPNTGELFF
TRBV9,-,-,TRBJ2-2,TGTGCCAGCAGCGTACAGGGGAGGACCGGGGAGCTGTTTTTT,CASSVQGRTGELFF
TRBV18,-,-,TRBJ2-5,TGTGCCAGCTCACTCCTCTCCCAAGAGACCCAGTACTTC,CASSLLSQETQYF
TRBV2,-,-,TRBJ1-2,TGTGCCAGCAGTGAAGGTGGCTACTATGGCTACACCTTC,CASSEGGYYGYTF
TRBV2,-,-,TRBJ1-2,TGTGCCAGCAGTGAAGCGAAAGGGGTCGGTGGCTACACCTTC,CASSEAKGVGGYTF
TRBV6-6,-,-,TRBJ1-2,TGTGCCAGCAGTTCTCAAGGGCGCTACACCTTC,CASSSQGRYTF
TRBV6-6,few,TRBD1,TRBJ1-1,TGTGCCAGCGTGGGCGGGTGGGACAGCAACACTGAAGCTTTCTTT,CASVGGWDSNTEAFF
TRBV11-1,-,-,TRBJ2-7,TGTGCCAGCAGCTTCCTTCCTGGGAGCTCCTACGAGCAGTACTTC,CASSFLPGSSYEQYF
TRBV15,-,-,TRBJ1-2,TGTGCCACCAGCAGCTGGGGCCGGGGCTATGGCTACACCTTC,CATSSWGRGYGYTF
TRBV7-8,-,-,TRBJ2-7,TGTGCCAGCAGCTTAGTGCCCGCGGGGACGCAGTACTTC,CASSLVPAGTQYF
TRBV18,-,-,TRBJ1-1,TGTGCCAGCTCCAGACCGAACACTGAAGCTTTCTTT,CASSRPNTEAFF